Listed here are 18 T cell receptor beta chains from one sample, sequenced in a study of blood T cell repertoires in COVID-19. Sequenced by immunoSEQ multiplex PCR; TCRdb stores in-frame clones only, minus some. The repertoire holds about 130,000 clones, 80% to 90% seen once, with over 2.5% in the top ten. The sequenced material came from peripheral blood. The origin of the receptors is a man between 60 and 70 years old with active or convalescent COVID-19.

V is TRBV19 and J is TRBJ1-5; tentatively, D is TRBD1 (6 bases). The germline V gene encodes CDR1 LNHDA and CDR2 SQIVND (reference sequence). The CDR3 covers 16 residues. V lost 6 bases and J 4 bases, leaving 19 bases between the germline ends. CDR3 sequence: CASRIRGTLKNQPQHF. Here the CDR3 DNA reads TGTGCCAGTAGGATAAGGGGGACCCTTAAAAATCAGCCCCAGCATTTT. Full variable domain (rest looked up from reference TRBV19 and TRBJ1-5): DGGITQSPKYLFRKEGQNVTLSCEQNLNHDAMYWYRQDPGQGLRLIYYSQIVNDFQKGDIAEGYSVSREKKESFPLTVTSAQKNPTAFYLCASRIRGTLKNQPQHFGDGTRLSIL.

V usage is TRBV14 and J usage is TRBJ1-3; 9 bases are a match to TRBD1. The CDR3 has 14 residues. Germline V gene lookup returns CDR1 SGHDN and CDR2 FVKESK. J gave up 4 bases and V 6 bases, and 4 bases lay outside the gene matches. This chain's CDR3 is CASRSTGGGNTIYF. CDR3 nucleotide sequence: TGTGCCAGCAGGTCGACAGGGGGAGGAAACACCATATATTTT.

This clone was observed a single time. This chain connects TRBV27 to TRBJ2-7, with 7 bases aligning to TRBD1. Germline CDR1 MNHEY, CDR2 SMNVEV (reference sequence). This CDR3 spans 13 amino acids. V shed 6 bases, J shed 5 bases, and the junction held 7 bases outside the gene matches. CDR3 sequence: CASSLMTGNEQYF. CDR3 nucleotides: TGTGCCAGCAGCCTAATGACAGGGAACGAGCAGTACTTC.

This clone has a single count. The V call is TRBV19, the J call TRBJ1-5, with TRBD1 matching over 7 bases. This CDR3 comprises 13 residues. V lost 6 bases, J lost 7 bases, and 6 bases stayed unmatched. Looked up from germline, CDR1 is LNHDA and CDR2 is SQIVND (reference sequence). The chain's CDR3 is CASSNRGAQPQHF. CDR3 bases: TGTGCCAGTAGCAACAGGGGCGCCCAGCCCCAGCATTTT.

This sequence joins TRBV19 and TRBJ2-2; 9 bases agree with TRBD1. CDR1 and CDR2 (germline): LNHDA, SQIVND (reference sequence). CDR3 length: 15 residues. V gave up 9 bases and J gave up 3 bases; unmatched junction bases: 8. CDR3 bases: TGTGCCAGAAATCTCCGGGACAGGGACACCGGGGAGCTGTTTTTT. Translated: CARNLRDRDTGELFF.

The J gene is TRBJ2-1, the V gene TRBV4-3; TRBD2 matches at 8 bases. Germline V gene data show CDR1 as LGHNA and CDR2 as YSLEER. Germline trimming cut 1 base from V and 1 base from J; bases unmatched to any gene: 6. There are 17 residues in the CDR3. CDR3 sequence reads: CASSQGGIAGSYNEQFF. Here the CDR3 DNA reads TGCGCCAGCAGCCAAGGGGGCATAGCGGGATCCTACAATGAGCAGTTCTTC.

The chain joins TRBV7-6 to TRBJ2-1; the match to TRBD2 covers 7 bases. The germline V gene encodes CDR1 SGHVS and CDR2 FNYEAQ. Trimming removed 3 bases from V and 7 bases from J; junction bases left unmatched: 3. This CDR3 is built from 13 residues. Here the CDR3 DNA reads TGTGCCAGCAGCTTGGGGGGGTGGAATGAGCAGTTCTTC. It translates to CASSLGGWNEQFF.

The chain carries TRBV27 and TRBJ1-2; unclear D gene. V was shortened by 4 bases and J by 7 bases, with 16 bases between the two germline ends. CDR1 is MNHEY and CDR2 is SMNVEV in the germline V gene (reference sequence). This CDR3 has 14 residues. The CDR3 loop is CASSSGPGYLGYTF. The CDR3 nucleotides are TGTGCCAGCAGTTCCGGTCCGGGGTATCTTGGCTACACCTTC.

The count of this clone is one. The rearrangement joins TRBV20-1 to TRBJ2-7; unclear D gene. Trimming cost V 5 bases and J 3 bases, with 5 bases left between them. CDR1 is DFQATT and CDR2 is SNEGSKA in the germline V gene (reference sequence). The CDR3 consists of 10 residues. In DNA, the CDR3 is TGCAGTGCTGGCAGCTACGAGCAGTACTTC. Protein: CSAGSYEQYF.

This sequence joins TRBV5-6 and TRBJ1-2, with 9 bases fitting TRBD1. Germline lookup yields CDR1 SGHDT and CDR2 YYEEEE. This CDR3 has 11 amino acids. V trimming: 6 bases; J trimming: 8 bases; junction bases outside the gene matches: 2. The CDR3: CASTTGGGYTF. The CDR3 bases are TGTGCCAGCACCACAGGGGGCGGCTACACCTTC.

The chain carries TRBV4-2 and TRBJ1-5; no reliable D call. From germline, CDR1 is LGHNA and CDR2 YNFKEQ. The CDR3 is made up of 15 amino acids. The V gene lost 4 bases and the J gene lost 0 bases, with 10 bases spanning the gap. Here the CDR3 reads CASSLDRDSNQPQHF. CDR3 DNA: TGTGCCAGCAGCCTCGACCGGGATAGCAATCAGCCCCAGCATTTT.

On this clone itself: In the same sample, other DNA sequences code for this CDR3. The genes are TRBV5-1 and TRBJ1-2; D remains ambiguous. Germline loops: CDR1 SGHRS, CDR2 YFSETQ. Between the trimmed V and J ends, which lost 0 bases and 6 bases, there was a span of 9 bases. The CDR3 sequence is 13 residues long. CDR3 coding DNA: TGCGCCAGCAGCTTGGGAGGGAGGAATGGCTACACCTTC. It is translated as CASSLGGRNGYTF.

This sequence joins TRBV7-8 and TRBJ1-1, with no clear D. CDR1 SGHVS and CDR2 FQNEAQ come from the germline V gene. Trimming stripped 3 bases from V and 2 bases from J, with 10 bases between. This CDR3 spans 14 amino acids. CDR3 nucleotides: TGTGCCAGCAGCTTTCTCGCCAGAAACACTGAAGCTTTCTTT. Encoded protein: CASSFLARNTEAFF.

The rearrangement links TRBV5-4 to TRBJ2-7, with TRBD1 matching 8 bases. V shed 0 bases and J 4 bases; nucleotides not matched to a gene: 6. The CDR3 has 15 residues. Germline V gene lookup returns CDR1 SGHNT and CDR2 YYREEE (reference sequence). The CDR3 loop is CASSLGQGAGYEQYF. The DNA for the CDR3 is TGTGCCAGCAGCTTGGGGCAGGGGGCGGGGTACGAGCAGTACTTC.

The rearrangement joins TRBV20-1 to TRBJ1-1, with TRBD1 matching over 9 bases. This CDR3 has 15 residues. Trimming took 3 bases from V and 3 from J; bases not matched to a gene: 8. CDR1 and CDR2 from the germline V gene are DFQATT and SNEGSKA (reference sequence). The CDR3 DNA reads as TGCAGTGCTAGTCCCGGGACAGGGCCCCACACTGAAGCTTTCTTT. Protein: CSASPGTGPHTEAFF.

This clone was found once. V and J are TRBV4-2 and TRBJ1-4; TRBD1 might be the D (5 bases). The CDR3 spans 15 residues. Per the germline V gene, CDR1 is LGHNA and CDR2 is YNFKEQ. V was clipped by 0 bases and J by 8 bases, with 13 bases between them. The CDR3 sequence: CASSQDGGVGEKLFF. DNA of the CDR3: TGTGCCAGCAGCCAAGATGGGGGGGTAGGGGAAAAACTGTTTTTT.

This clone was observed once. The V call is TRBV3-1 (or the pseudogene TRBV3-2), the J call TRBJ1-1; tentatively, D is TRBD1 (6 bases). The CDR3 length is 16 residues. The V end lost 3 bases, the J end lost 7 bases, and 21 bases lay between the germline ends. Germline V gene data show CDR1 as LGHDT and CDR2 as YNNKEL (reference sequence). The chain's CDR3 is CASSHQTAQGRGEAFF. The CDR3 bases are TGTGCCAGCAGCCATCAAACTGCTCAGGGGAGGGGTGAAGCTTTCTTT.

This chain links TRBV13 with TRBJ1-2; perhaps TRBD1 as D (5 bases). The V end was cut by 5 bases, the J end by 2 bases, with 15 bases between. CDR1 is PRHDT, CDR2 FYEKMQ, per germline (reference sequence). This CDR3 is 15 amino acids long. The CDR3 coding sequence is TGTGCCAGCAGCCCAACCAGGGTTATCAACTATGGCTACACCTTC. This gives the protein CASSPTRVINYGYTF.